The next 14 T cell receptor beta chains were all read from a single sample in a study. TCRdb reprocessed the RT-PCR reads via MiXCR and lists one record per CDR3 protein. The data hold almost 700,000 distinct CDR3 sequences, with about 14% observed a single time. Sequencing was done on a sample of memory CD4+ T cells from blood. Every receptor here comes from a female donor in good health, serving as a healthy control.

This clonotype was detected only a few times. This CDR3 is CASSLSGDSGNTIYF. The CDR3 DNA reads as TGCGCCAGCAGCTTGTCGGGGGACTCTGGAAACACCATATATTTT. J is TRBJ1-3 and V is TRBV5-1; possible D gene TRBD1, 5 bases. Trimming shortened V by 1 base and J by 0 bases, and 8 bases separated the two germline ends. The length of the CDR3 is 15 residues. CDR1 and CDR2 from the germline V gene are SGHRS and YFSETQ.

This clonotype was recorded a few times. The V call is TRBV7-2, the J call TRBJ1-1; D uncertain. V was shortened by 2 bases and J by 0 bases, with 10 bases between the two germline ends. CDR1 and CDR2 from the germline V gene are SGHTA and FQGNSA. This CDR3 is built from 15 residues. The CDR3 DNA follows: TGTGCCAGCAGCTTAATTAGGAGCTTGAACACTGAAGCTTTCTTT. Translation gives CASSLIRSLNTEAFF.

This chain links TRBV6-1 with TRBJ2-3; 8 positions match TRBD1. This CDR3 is built from 16 residues. CDR1 is MNHNS and CDR2 is SASEGT in the germline V gene. Germline trimming cut 6 bases from V and 0 bases from J; bases unmatched to any gene: 8. The CDR3 region is CASRWQGAFSTDTQYF. CDR3 sequence (DNA): TGTGCCAGCAGATGGCAGGGGGCATTTAGCACAGATACGCAGTATTTT.

This clonotype was seen many times. The rearrangement uses TRBV30 and TRBJ1-1, with D maybe TRBD1 (6 bases). From germline, CDR1 is GTSNPN and CDR2 SVGIG (reference sequence). The length of the CDR3 is 13 residues. Deletions cut 8 bases from V and 4 bases from J, with 17 bases between. The CDR3 protein is CAQTGQLGTEAFF. The CDR3 region has the DNA TGTGCCCAAACCGGACAGCTTGGCACTGAAGCTTTCTTT.

J is TRBJ2-7 and V is TRBV27; TRBD2 matches 10 bases. Trimming at V came to 0 bases and at J to 2 bases, leaving 4 bases not matched to a gene. The CDR3 consists of 16 residues. Germline loops: CDR1 MNHEY, CDR2 SMNVEV (reference sequence). DNA of the CDR3: TGTGCCAGCAGTTTATCGGGGCTAGCGGGAGCCTACGAGCAGTACTTC. Protein product: CASSLSGLAGAYEQYF.

This clonotype has a handful of counts. The genes are TRBV6-5 and TRBJ1-1; D call uncertain. The CDR3 runs 13 residues. Trimming pared 7 bases from V and 0 bases from J, leaving 9 bases between. The germline V gene has CDR1 MNHEY and CDR2 SVGAGI. In nucleotides, the CDR3 is TGTGCCAGCAATGGGTACATGAACACTGAAGCTTTCTTT. It encodes CASNGYMNTEAFF.

This clonotype was seen at least ten times. This rearrangement joins TRBV20-1 to TRBJ1-4; TRBD1 agrees at 10 bases. With V trimmed by 5 bases and J by 12 bases, 12 bases remained unmatched. The germline gives CDR1 DFQATT, CDR2 SNEGSKA (reference sequence). The CDR3 runs 14 residues. The CDR3 is CSARATTGGGELFF. DNA for the CDR3: TGCAGTGCTCGAGCCACGACAGGGGGCGGGGAACTGTTTTTT.

CDR3 amino acids: CASSEGWTGNTIYF. CDR3 DNA: TGTGCCAGCAGTGAAGGCTGGACTGGAAACACCATATATTTT. The rearrangement joins TRBV6-1 to TRBJ1-3; D unresolved. Germline values: CDR1 MNHNS, CDR2 SASEGT. This CDR3 region has 14 residues. Trimming stripped 1 base from V and 2 bases from J, with 6 bases between.

This clonotype was picked up a small number of times. The genes are TRBV18 and TRBJ1-5; D gene uncertain. V lost 0 bases and J lost 0, with 9 bases in between. CDR3 length: 16 amino acids. The germline CDR1 and CDR2 sequences are KGHSH and LQKENI. The CDR3 nucleotides are TGTGCCAGCTCACCACCCGGACCCTATAGCAATCAGCCCCAGCATTTT. This translates into CASSPPGPYSNQPQHF.

This clonotype was seen only a few times. V and J are TRBV30 and TRBJ2-3, with D perhaps matching TRBD2 (6 bases). This CDR3 comprises 14 residues. Deletions cut 2 bases from V and 1 base from J, with 10 bases between. Germline V gene data show CDR1 as GTSNPN and CDR2 as SVGIG (reference sequence). This CDR3 is CAWSRVAGTDTQYF. The CDR3 bases are TGTGCCTGGAGTAGAGTAGCGGGCACAGATACGCAGTATTTT. The variable domain in full, with the rest retrieved from reference TRBV30 and TRBJ2-3, is SQTIHQWPATLVQPVGSPLSLECTVEGTSNPNLYWYRQAAGRGLQLLFYSVGIGQISSEVPQNLSASRPQDRQFILSSKKLLLSDSGFYLCAWSRVAGTDTQYFGPGTRLTVL.

This clonotype has a handful of counts. CDR3 amino acids: CATSPTRGSAGANVLTF. CDR3 sequence (DNA): TGTGCCACCAGTCCCACCAGGGGGTCAGCTGGGGCCAACGTCCTGACTTTC. The chain couples TRBV24-1 to TRBJ2-6; TRBD1 agrees at 7 bases. The CDR3 consists of 17 residues. Germline V gene lookup returns CDR1 KGHDR and CDR2 SFDVKD. V dropped 6 bases and J dropped 2; count of bases not matched to a gene: 9.

A few counts support this clonotype. The chain combines TRBV10-1 with TRBJ1-5, with TRBD1 matching 11 bases. The CDR3 is 12 residues long. CDR1 is WNHNN, CDR2 SYGVQD, per germline (reference sequence). The CDR3 nucleotides are TGCGCGGGACAGGGGGAAGGTCAGCCCCAGCATTTT. As protein: CAGQGEGQPQHF.

This clonotype was recorded a few times. This chain connects TRBV7-9 to TRBJ2-1; TRBD2 is a possible D gene (6 bases). The CDR3 has 16 residues. V shed 3 bases and J shed 6 bases, with 18 bases lying between them. CDR1 and CDR2 from the germline V gene are SEHNR and FQNEAQ (reference sequence). In DNA, the CDR3 is TGTGCCAGCAGCTTGAGTGGATTAGCGGCCTTCAATGAGCAGTTCTTC. Translation: CASSLSGLAAFNEQFF.

This clonotype came up many times. The CDR3 reads CSASSRETDTQYF. As DNA, the CDR3 is TGCAGTGCTAGTTCCAGGGAAACAGATACGCAGTATTTT. The chain carries TRBV20-1 and TRBJ2-3; possible D gene TRBD1, 5 bases. V was clipped by 3 bases and J by 3 bases, with 10 bases between them. The CDR3 runs 13 residues. The germline V gene has CDR1 DFQATT and CDR2 SNEGSKA (reference sequence).